This T cell receptor beta chain was sequenced in a study of shared clonotypes between healthy human individuals. Germline-derived CDR1 and CDR2 are SGHKS and YYEKEE (reference sequence). Deletions cut 3 bases from V and 2 bases from J, with 15 bases between. This CDR3 is built from 15 residues. TCRdb keeps only in-frame clones here, not all; method: immunoSEQ multiplex PCR. The data contain roughly 2.1 million clones, around 93% of them seen just once; the ten biggest clones take up around 1.7%. Naive CD8 isolation took CD45RO-negative cells positively selected for CCR7 and excluded terminally differentiated effector memory CD45RA+ cells.

Sequencing input: naive CD8+ T cells from PBMCs. The sequence was obtained from a man younger than 30 in good health. Some clones in this sample may be carry-over from other donors' samples. This chain joins TRBV5-5 and TRBJ2-7, with D perhaps matching TRBD2 (5 bases). In DNA, the CDR3 is TGTGCCAGCAGCTGGGCACCGGGAAAAACCTACGAGCAGTACTTC. As protein: CASSWAPGKTYEQYF.